This note documents a single T cell receptor (beta chain) sequence. Primers: 60 Vbeta forward and 13 Jbeta reverse. Original processing methods: Per a later analysis, the number of unique TCR beta chains was about 78 million, of which roughly 9.9 million were shared. The method was immunoSEQ multiplex PCR; TCRdb's version includes in-frame clones alone and lacks a portion of them. Clonal size and the V and J genes are those of that table, whereas D and trimming came from the DNA. The table shows 150,000 to 200,000 clones, with 77% occurring only once. The data originate from a study of cytomegalovirus exposure and HLA in healthy donors. V lost 0 bases and J lost 4, with 12 bases in between. CDR3 size: 15 residues. Germline CDR1 reads SGHTA; CDR2 reads FQGNSA.

V usage is TRBV7-2 and J usage is TRBJ2-5; possibly TRBD1 for D (5 bases). The clonotype comes from a woman aged 40 to 50 in good health and CMV-seropositive. Sequencing was performed on PBMCs. The CDR3 DNA sequence: TGTGCCAGCAGCTTAGCTGGGGCTAAGACAGAGACCCAGTACTTC. Amino acids: CASSLAGAKTETQYF.